What follows is one T cell receptor (beta chain) and its context. The specificity of this receptor is unknown. Base qualities are not provided; no much larger clone lies one nucleotide away. Genomic DNA was isolated from the sorted cells so that the TCRbeta CDR3 region could be sequenced. The immunoSEQ Assay was used to sequence the TCRbeta CDR3 regions. This immuneACCESS table, as held by TCRdb, lists in-frame sequences with V and J called but not all clones. Of the missing ones, under half trace to an unresolved V gene in checked studies; the others have no known cause. For this sample there are 55,000 to 75,000 clones; around 84% appear just once. The ten largest clonotypes hold approximately 8% of the sample. Patients with autoimmune disease history or receiving systemic immunosuppression were excluded from the trial. In every dose cohort, peripheral blood was drawn for TCR sequencing at baseline, cycle 4 day 1, and cycle 7 day 1. The samples were drawn from a first-in-human, open-label, multicenter phase I dose-escalation trial of ivuxolimab. Adults with locally advanced or metastatic melanoma, renal cell carcinoma, hepatocellular carcinoma or head and neck squamous cell carcinoma were enrolled in the trial. Before TCR sequencing, CD4+ T cells and CD8+ T cells were sorted from peripheral blood as separate populations.

The sample comes from a study of OX40 agonist ivuxolimab in advanced cancers. In the study overall: Ivuxolimab was an agonistic, fully human IgG2 monoclonal antibody directed against OX40 (CD134), a costimulatory receptor. Partial responses occurred in three dose-escalation patients: two with cutaneous melanoma and one with hepatocellular carcinoma. Of the approximately 50 dose-escalation patients, hepatocellular carcinoma was present in about 19, melanoma in roughly 15, renal cell carcinoma in 9 and head and neck cancer in 9. The paper describes the monotherapy dose-escalation part (N of about 54 patients) of the phase I trial of ivuxolimab. Prior anti-PD-1, anti-PD-L1 or anti-CTLA-4 therapy was permitted, and about two fifths of dose-escalation patients had received checkpoint inhibitors. Peripheral TCRbeta sequencing aimed to test whether ivuxolimab altered TCR sequence diversity and caused clonal T-cell expansion. A male proportion of approximately 83% and a mean age of roughly 58 years, ranging from roughly 23 to 90, were recorded for the dose-escalation cohort. Intravenous ivuxolimab was administered to patients every 2 weeks at six dose levels: 0.01, 0.1, 0.3, 1.5, 3 and 10 mg/kg. The study at large found these results: The antigen specificity of the peripheral T cells that underwent clonal expansion was not determined. Low levels of normalized T-cell clonal expansion were also seen in some nonresponding patients. In partial responders in the 0.1-3.0 mg/kg groups, normalized peripheral clonal expansion was found to be among the lowest, especially among CD8+ T cells. Clonal expansion of both CD4+ and CD8+ blood T cells was observed from baseline to week 6 at doses 0.1 to 3.0 mg/kg. After ivuxolimab, CD8+ T cells had more expanded clones than CD4+ T cells on average.

The germline V gene encodes CDR1 MNHNS and CDR2 SASEGT. Relative to germline, V is 4 bases shorter and J is 0 bases shorter, with 11 bases between their ends. Inclusive of the bounding cysteine and phenylalanine, the CDR3 is 15 residues long. Of all the DNA, just the CDR3 is kept, 45 bases in frame from base 1. This material consisted of CD4+ or CD8+ T cells sorted from blood, taken in a trial of the OX40 agonist ivuxolimab. The chain is made from TRBV6-1 and TRBJ2-3, with the identity of the D gene unclear. The sequence derives from an adult with an advanced solid tumor such as melanoma, head and neck, liver or kidney cancer. CDR3 protein: CASSASFSSTDTQYF. The DNA reads as follows: TGTGCCAGCAGTGCCTCATTCTCTAGCACAGATACGCAGTATTTT.